This T cell receptor beta chain was identified during a study of cytomegalovirus exposure and HLA in healthy donors. Overall study findings and caveats: HLA allele associations emerged for around 15,000 TCR beta sequences in a later analysis, at 0.05 false discovery rate. For TCR beta chains, V- and J-gene trimming was later linked to a missense DCLRE1C variant.

The study ran its PCR with 60 Vbeta and 13 Jbeta primers. Clones were read by immunoSEQ multiplex PCR, and TCRdb kept only the in-frame ones, dropping some. Of more than 95,000 clones in the sample, roughly 80% were seen once. Comment on this clone: Its antigen is not known.

The CDR3 is 12 amino acids. Per germline, CDR1 LNHDA and CDR2 SQIVND (reference sequence). The V end was cut by 7 bases, the J end by 6 bases, with 12 bases between. This TCR was sampled from a woman between 35 and 50 years old in good health and CMV-seronegative. The rearrangement links TRBV19 to TRBJ1-2; D gene uncertain. Sample: PBMCs. CDR3 amino acids: CASTTAPDGYTF. The DNA of the CDR3 is TGTGCCAGTACCACAGCCCCTGATGGCTACACCTTC.